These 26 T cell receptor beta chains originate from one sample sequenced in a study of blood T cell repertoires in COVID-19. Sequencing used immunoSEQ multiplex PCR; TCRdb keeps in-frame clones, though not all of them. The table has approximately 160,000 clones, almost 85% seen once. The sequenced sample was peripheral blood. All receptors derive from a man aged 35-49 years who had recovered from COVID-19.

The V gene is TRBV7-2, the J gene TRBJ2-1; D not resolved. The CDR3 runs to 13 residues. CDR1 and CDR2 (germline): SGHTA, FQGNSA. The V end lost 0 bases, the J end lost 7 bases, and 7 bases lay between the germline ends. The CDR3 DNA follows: TGTGCCAGCAGCTTAGCCAGGATGAATGAGCAGTTCTTC. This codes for CASSLARMNEQFF.

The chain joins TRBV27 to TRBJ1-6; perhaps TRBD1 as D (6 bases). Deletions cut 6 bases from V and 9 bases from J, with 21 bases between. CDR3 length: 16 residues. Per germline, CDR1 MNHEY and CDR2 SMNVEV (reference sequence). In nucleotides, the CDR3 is TGTGCCAGCAGGACCGGGACACCAAAGTCGTCTTCACCCCTCCACTTT. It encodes CASRTGTPKSSSPLHF.

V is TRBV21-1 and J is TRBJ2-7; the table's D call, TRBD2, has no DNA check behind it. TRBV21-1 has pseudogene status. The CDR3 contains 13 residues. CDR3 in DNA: TGTGCCAGCAGAACCGGGGAGAAGGACGAGCAGTACTTC. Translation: CASRTGEKDEQYF.

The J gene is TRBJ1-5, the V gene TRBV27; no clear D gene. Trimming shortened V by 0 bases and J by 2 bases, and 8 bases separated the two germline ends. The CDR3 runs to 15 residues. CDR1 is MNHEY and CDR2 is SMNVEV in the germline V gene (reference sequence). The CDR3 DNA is TGTGCCAGCAGTTTATCGAATTCAGGCAATCAGCCCCAGCATTTT. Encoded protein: CASSLSNSGNQPQHF.

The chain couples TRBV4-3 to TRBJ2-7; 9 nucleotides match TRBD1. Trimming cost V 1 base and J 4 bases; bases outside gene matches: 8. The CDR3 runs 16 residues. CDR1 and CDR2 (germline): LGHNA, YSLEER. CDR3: CASSQGPGQGGYEQYF. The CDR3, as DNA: TGCGCCAGCAGCCAAGGACCGGGACAGGGAGGGTACGAGCAGTACTTC.

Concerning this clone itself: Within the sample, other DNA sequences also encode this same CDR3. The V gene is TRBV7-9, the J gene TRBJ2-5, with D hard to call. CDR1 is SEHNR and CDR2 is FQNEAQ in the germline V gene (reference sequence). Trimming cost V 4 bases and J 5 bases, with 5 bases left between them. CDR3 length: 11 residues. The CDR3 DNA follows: TGTGCCAGCAGCTCGTTTGAGACCCAGTACTTC. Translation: CASSSFETQYF.

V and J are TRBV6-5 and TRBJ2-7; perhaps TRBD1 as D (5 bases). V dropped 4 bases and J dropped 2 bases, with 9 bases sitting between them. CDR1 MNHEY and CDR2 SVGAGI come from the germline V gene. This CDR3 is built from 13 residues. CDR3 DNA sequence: TGTGCCAGCAGTTCAGACAGAACCTACGAGCAGTACTTC. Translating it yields CASSSDRTYEQYF.

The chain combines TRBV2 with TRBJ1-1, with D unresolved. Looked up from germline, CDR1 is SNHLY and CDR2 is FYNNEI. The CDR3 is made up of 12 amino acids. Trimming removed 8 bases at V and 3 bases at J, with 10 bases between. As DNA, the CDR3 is TGTGCCAGCCTTGCAGAAGACACTGAAGCTTTCTTT. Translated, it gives CASLAEDTEAFF.

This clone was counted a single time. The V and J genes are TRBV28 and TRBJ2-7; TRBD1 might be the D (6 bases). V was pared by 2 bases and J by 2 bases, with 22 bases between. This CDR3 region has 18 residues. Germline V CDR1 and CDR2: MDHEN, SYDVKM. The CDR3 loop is CASSLKGVVPRGTYEQYF. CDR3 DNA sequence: TGTGCCAGCAGTTTAAAGGGGGTTGTACCCCGGGGAACCTACGAGCAGTACTTC.

CDR3 in amino acids: CASSPLGQGSNEQFF. CDR3 in DNA: TGTGCCAGCAGTCCACTGGGACAGGGCTCCAATGAGCAGTTCTTC. The rearrangement joins TRBV5-6 to TRBJ2-1; 9 bases map to TRBD1. Germline trimming cut 5 bases from V and 6 bases from J; bases unmatched to any gene: 9. Germline CDR1 and CDR2: SGHDT and YYEEEE. This CDR3 is 15 amino acids long. The variable domain in full, with the rest retrieved from reference TRBV5-6 and TRBJ2-1, is DAGVTQSPTHLIKTRGQQVTLRCSPKSGHDTVSWYQQALGQGPQFIFQYYEEEERQRGNFPDRFSGHQFPNYSSELNVNALLLGDSALYLCASSPLGQGSNEQFFGPGTRLTVL.

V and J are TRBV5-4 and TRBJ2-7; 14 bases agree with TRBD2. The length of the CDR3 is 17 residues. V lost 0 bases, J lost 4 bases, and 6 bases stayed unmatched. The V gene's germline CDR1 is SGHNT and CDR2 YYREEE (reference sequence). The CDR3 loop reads CASSLGLAGGPGYEQYF. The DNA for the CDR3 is TGTGCCAGCAGCTTGGGACTAGCGGGAGGGCCGGGGTACGAGCAGTACTTC.

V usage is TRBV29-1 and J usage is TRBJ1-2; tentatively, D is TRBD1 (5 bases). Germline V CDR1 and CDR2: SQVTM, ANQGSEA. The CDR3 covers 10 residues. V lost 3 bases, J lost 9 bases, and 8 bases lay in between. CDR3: CSVDDSSYTF. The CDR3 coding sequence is TGCAGCGTTGACGACAGTAGCTACACCTTC.

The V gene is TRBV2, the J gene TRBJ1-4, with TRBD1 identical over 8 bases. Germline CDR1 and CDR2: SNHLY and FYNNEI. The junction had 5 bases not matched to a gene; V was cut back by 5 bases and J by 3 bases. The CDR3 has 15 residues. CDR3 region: CASSPTGGANEKLFF. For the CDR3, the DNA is TGTGCCAGCAGTCCTACAGGGGGAGCTAATGAAAAACTGTTTTTT.

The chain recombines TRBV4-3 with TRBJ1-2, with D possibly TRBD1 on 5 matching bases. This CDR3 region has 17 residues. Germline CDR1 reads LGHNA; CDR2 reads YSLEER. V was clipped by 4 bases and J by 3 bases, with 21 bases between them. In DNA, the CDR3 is TGCGCCAGCAGCCCCGGAACGGGGGACCTGGTGTACTATGGCTACACCTTC. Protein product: CASSPGTGDLVYYGYTF.

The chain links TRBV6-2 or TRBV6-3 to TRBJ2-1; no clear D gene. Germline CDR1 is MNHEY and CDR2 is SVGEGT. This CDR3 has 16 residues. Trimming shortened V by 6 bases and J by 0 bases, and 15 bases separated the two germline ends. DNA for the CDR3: TGTGCCAGCAGCCAGGTTGGAGTTAACTCCTACAATGAGCAGTTCTTC. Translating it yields CASSQVGVNSYNEQFF.

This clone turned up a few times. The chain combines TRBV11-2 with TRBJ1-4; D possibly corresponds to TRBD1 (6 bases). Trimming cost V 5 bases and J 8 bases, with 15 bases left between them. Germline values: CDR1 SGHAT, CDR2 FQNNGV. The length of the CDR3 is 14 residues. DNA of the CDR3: TGTGCCAGCAGCGCAACGACAGGAACCGAAAAACTGTTTTTT. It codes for CASSATTGTEKLFF.

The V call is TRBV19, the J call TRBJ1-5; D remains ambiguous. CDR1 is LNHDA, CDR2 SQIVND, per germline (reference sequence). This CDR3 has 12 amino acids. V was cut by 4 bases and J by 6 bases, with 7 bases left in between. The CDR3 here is CASSRYGQPQHF. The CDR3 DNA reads TGTGCCAGTAGTAGGTACGGTCAGCCCCAGCATTTT. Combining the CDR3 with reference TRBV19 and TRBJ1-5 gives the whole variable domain DGGITQSPKYLFRKEGQNVTLSCEQNLNHDAMYWYRQDPGQGLRLIYYSQIVNDFQKGDIAEGYSVSREKKESFPLTVTSAQKNPTAFYLCASSRYGQPQHFGDGTRLSIL.

The CDR3 loop is CASSVGGGRQETQYF. CDR3 bases: TGTGCCAGCAGTGTCGGCGGGGGGCGGCAAGAGACCCAGTACTTC. The V gene is TRBV2, the J gene TRBJ2-5; 8 positions match TRBD2. CDR1 and CDR2 (germline): SNHLY, FYNNEI. There are 15 residues in the CDR3. V trimming: 4 bases; J trimming: 2 bases; junction bases outside the gene matches: 6.

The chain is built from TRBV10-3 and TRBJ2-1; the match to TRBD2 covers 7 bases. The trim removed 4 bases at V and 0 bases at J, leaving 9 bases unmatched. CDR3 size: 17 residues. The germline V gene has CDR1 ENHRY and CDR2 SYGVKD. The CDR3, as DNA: TGTGCCATCAGTGTTTGGCGGGGGACGAGCTCCTACAATGAGCAGTTCTTC. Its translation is CAISVWRGTSSYNEQFF.

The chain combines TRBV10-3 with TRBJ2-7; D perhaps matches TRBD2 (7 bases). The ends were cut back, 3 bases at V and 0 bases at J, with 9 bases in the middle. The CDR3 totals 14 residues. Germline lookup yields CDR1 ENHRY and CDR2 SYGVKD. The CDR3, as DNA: TGTGCCATCAGTGATGGGGGGGCCTCCTACGAGCAGTACTTC. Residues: CAISDGGASYEQYF.

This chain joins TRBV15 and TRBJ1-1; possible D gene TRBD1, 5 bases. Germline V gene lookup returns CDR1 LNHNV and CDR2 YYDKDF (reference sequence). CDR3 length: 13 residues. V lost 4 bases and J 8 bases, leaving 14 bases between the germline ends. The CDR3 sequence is CATSTLGRGEAFF. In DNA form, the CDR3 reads TGTGCCACCAGCACATTGGGGCGGGGGGAAGCTTTCTTT.

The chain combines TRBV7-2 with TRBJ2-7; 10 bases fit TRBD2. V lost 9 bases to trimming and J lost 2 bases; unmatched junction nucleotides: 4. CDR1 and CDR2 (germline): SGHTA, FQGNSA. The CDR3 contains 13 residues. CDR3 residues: CASILAGAYEQYF. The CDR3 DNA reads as TGTGCCAGTATTCTAGCGGGGGCCTACGAGCAGTACTTC.

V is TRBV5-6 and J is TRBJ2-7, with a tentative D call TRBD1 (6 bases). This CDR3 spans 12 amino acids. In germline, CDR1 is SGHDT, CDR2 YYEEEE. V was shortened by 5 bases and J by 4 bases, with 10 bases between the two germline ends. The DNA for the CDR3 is TGTGCCAGCAGTCGACAGGAATACGAGCAGTACTTC. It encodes CASSRQEYEQYF.

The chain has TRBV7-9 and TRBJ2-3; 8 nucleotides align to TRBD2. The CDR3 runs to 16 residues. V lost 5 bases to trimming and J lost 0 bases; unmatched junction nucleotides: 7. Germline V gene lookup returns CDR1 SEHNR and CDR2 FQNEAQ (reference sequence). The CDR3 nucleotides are TGTGCCAGCAGCCCTCGGGGGGGACCTAGCACAGATACGCAGTATTTT. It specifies CASSPRGGPSTDTQYF.

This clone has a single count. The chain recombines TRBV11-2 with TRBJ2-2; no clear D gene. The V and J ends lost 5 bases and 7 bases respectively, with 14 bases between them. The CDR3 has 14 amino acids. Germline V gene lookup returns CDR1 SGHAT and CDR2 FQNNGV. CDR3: CASSRGDLVGELFF. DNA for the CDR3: TGTGCCAGCAGCCGAGGAGATCTTGTCGGGGAGCTGTTTTTT.

The CDR3 bases are TGTGCCAGTGAAGAGAGGATGAACACTGAAGCTTTCTTT. The encoded protein is CASEERMNTEAFF. This chain links TRBV7-2 with TRBJ1-1; D gene ambiguous. V was shortened by 9 bases and J by 0 bases, with 11 bases between the two germline ends. In germline, CDR1 is SGHTA, CDR2 FQGNSA. There are 13 residues in the CDR3.